The present entry profiles one TCR beta chain with its context. The target antigen is unknown. This sample was taken from a study of CD8 T cells in Susac syndrome. Random hexamers were used to reverse transcribe an amount of about 0.45 to 1 ug RNA. A multiplex approach, immunoSEQ multiplex PCR, amplified TCR beta CDR3 across 54 Vbeta and 13 Jbeta. TCRdb called the immunoSEQ multiplex PCR reads again in MiXCR, with one record for every CDR3 protein. Among approximately 130,000 distinct CDR3 sequences listed, around 91% were seen once. The multiple sclerosis control group was made up of treatment-naive patients with stable or active relapsing-remitting disease. In contrast to the negatively isolated CD8+ and CD4+ T cells, TEMRA cells were FACS-enriched. Findings and limits, study-wide: It was acknowledged in the study that the number of individuals who were included in its TCR sequencing and HLA analysis was relatively small.

The CDR3 sequence is 14 residues long. V was pared by 6 bases and J by 1 base, with 12 bases between. Per the germline V gene, CDR1 is MGHDK and CDR2 is SYGVNS. The chain combines TRBV25-1 with TRBJ1-2, with D tentatively TRBD1 (5 bases). Sequencing used CD8+ T cells from PBMCs. This TCR came from a human donor with multiple sclerosis. CDR3 in amino acids: CASSGRGGNYGYTF. The CDR3 nucleotides read TGTGCCAGCAGCGGCCGGGGGGGTAACTATGGCTACACCTTC.